This T cell receptor (beta chain) stems from a study of response to subunit inactivated influenza vaccine. TCRdb re-called the RT-PCR reads with MiXCR, one entry per CDR3 protein. The profile shows more than 450,000 distinct CDR3 sequences, about 11% of them singletons. In germline, CDR1 is LNHNV, CDR2 YYDKDF (reference sequence). The CDR3 covers 15 residues. Losses at the gene ends were 5 bases for V and 7 bases for J; bases not matched to a gene: 14. This clonotype was found a few times. These data are also associated with another study on T cells expressing NK-cell markers. That report notes: Production of TCR beta cDNA relied on 5'RACE template switching with UMIs.

The receptor's source is a man aged 50 or older who received an inactivated influenza vaccine. Sample: PBMCs from blood, taken on the day of vaccination. The chain has TRBV15 and TRBJ2-7, with 7 bases aligning to TRBD1. The CDR3 DNA sequence: TGTGCCACCAGCCCCGACAAGGGGGCCTTTACGGAGCAGTACTTC. Residues: CATSPDKGAFTEQYF.